One sample yielded the 30 T cell receptor beta chains listed below, sequenced in a study of T-cell memory formation after mild COVID-19. TCRdb re-derived calls from the 5' RACE reads in MiXCR, one entry per CDR3 protein. The table lists 130,000 to 150,000 distinct CDR3 sequences, roughly 6.3% of them singletons, with about 2.1% in the top ten. The sample taken for sequencing was PBMCs or a T cell subset sorted from them (not recorded which). These receptors originate from an adult woman who had mild COVID-19 (a few samples of this study predate the infection). Cell type and time point are not known.

This chain joins TRBV14 and TRBJ2-1, with D uncertain. V was shortened by 1 base and J by 4 bases, with 8 bases between the two germline ends. CDR3 length: 14 amino acids. The germline V gene encodes CDR1 SGHDN and CDR2 FVKESK. CDR3 sequence reads: CASSQVDSYNEQFF. Here the CDR3 DNA reads TGTGCCAGCAGCCAAGTTGACTCTTACAATGAGCAGTTCTTC.

This clonotype was seen many times. The chain recombines TRBV15 with TRBJ2-3; TRBD2 might be the D (5 bases). Looked up from germline, CDR1 is LNHNV and CDR2 is YYDKDF (reference sequence). The CDR3 spans 16 residues. V lost 2 bases, J lost 1 base, and 13 bases lay in between. The CDR3 DNA follows: TGTGCCACCAGCAGACCGTCAGGCGGGCGCACAGATACGCAGTATTTT. Encoded protein: CATSRPSGGRTDTQYF. Full variable domain (outside the CDR3, taken from reference TRBV15 and TRBJ2-3): DAMVIQNPRYQVTQFGKPVTLSCSQTLNHNVMYWYQQKSSQAPKLLFHYYDKDFNNEADTPDNFQSRRPNTSFCFLDIRSPGLGDTAMYLCATSRPSGGRTDTQYFGPGTRLTVL.

The sample holds many counts of this clonotype. The chain couples TRBV12-3 or TRBV12-4 to TRBJ2-5; perhaps TRBD1 as D (5 bases). Trimming took off 7 bases at V and 5 bases at J, with 14 bases between the two ends. The CDR3 is made up of 13 amino acids. The CDR3 spells CASTLQGGETQYF. In nucleotides, the CDR3 is TGTGCCAGCACCCTGCAGGGTGGCGAGACCCAGTACTTC.

This clonotype has ten or more counts. The chain recombines TRBV5-1 with TRBJ2-2; a weak D match, TRBD1 (6 bases). Germline CDR1 and CDR2: SGHRS and YFSETQ. Between the trimmed V and J ends, which lost 4 bases and 6 bases, there was a span of 13 bases. CDR3 size: 14 residues. In DNA form, the CDR3 reads TGCGCCAGCAGCATGGGACAATTAGCCGGGGAGCTGTTTTTT. It specifies CASSMGQLAGELFF.

This clonotype was seen many times. The rearrangement joins TRBV6-5 to TRBJ2-7; 10 nucleotides line up with TRBD1. Germline loops: CDR1 MNHEY, CDR2 SVGAGI. The CDR3 length is 12 residues. J gave up 10 bases and V 6 bases, and 6 bases lay outside the gene matches. The CDR3 loop reads CASRAGDRGQYF. The CDR3 DNA is TGTGCCAGCAGGGCTGGGGACAGGGGACAGTACTTC.

This clonotype came up a few times. This chain joins TRBV5-4 and TRBJ2-1, with 10 bases identical to TRBD1. The ends lost 3 bases at V and 4 bases at J; junction bases unmatched: 4. The CDR3 is 15 amino acids. Germline V gene sequence: CDR1 SGHNT, CDR2 YYREEE (reference sequence). The CDR3 nucleotides read TGTGCCAGCAGCTGGGGGACAGGGGAATACAATGAGCAGTTCTTC. As protein: CASSWGTGEYNEQFF.

Comment on this clonotype: A read error may be the cause here, since a much bigger clone is one base away. The chain combines TRBV12-3 or TRBV12-4 with TRBJ2-1; D may be TRBD1 or TRBD2 (5 bases each). With 0 bases removed from V and 10 bases from J, the gap between germline ends came to 16 bases. This CDR3 region has 15 residues. CDR3 sequence: CASSLALWGINEQFF. The CDR3 DNA reads as TGTGCCAGCAGTTTAGCGCTATGGGGGATAAACGAGCAGTTCTTC.

This clonotype was counted between two and nine times. This sequence joins TRBV20-1 and TRBJ1-2; tentatively, D is TRBD1 (6 bases). The V gene's germline CDR1 is DFQATT and CDR2 SNEGSKA (reference sequence). The CDR3 sequence is 12 residues long. V lost 3 bases, J lost 2 bases, and 7 bases lay in between. CDR3 coding DNA: TGCAGTGCTAGCACAGGGAACTATGGCTACACCTTC. Residues: CSASTGNYGYTF.

In this sample, this clonotype turned up a few times. This chain uses TRBV2 with TRBJ2-2, with TRBD1 matching 7 bases. This CDR3 is 15 amino acids long. Germline lookup yields CDR1 SNHLY and CDR2 FYNNEI. Losses at the gene ends were 5 bases for V and 8 bases for J; bases not matched to a gene: 11. CDR3 region: CASSRDSSVLGELFF. CDR3 DNA sequence: TGTGCCAGCAGTCGGGACAGCTCGGTGTTAGGGGAGCTGTTTTTT. The variable domain in full, with the rest retrieved from reference TRBV2 and TRBJ2-2, is EPEVTQTPSHQVTQMGQEVILRCVPISNHLYFYWYRQILGQKVEFLVSFYNNEISEKSEIFDDQFSVERPDGSNFTLKIRSTKLEDSAMYFCASSRDSSVLGELFFGEGSRLTVL.

This clonotype was counted ten times or more. The chain joins TRBV12-3 or TRBV12-4 to TRBJ2-1; D might be TRBD1 (6 bases). This CDR3 spans 15 amino acids. V gave up 3 bases and J gave up 1 base, with 10 bases separating them. In DNA, the CDR3 is TGTGCCAGCAGTTTCTCCCAGGGGTCCTACAATGAGCAGTTCTTC. Translated, it gives CASSFSQGSYNEQFF.

This clonotype was seen ten or more times. This CDR3 is CASSLARTSGRTDTQYF. The CDR3 DNA is TGTGCCAGCAGCTTAGCGCGGACTAGCGGACGCACAGATACGCAGTATTTT. This chain links TRBV7-8 with TRBJ2-3, with 10 bases matching TRBD2. This CDR3 has 17 amino acids. Per germline, CDR1 SGHVS and CDR2 FQNEAQ. With V trimmed by 0 bases and J by 1 base, 4 bases remained unmatched.

This clonotype counts as medium-sized. The DNA is omitted, as the CDR3 cannot be located on it reliably, and the CDR3 follows TCRdb's listing. The genes are TRBV3-2 and TRBJ2-1; TRBD1 was called by the table and not checked on the DNA. TRBV3-2 is designated a pseudogene. The CDR3 is made up of 16 amino acids, end residues included. Here the CDR3 reads CASSQFGQGAYNEQFF.

Many counts were recorded for this clonotype. The chain uses TRBV5-1 and TRBJ2-5, with unresolved D. V was cut by 4 bases and J by 7 bases, with 11 bases left in between. The CDR3 is 12 amino acids. CDR1 is SGHRS, CDR2 YFSETQ, per germline. Here the CDR3 DNA reads TGCGCCAGCAGCATTGCGTCGGGGACCCAGTACTTC. Protein sequence: CASSIASGTQYF.

At least ten counts were recorded for this clonotype. The rearrangement joins TRBV7-7 to TRBJ2-5; 8 bases fit TRBD1. V shed 5 bases and J 4 bases; nucleotides not matched to a gene: 9. Germline V gene lookup returns CDR1 SSHAT and CDR2 FNYEAQ (reference sequence). CDR3 size: 15 residues. The CDR3 DNA is TGTGCCAGCAGCCTAACAGGGGGAGGAGCAGAGACCCAGTACTTC. This sequence encodes CASSLTGGGAETQYF. The variable domain in full, completed from reference TRBV7-7 and TRBJ2-5, reads GAGVSQSPRYKVTKRGQDVTLRCDPISSHATLYWYQQALGQGPEFLTYFNYEAQPDKSGLPSDRFSAERPEGSISTLTIQRTEQRDSAMYRCASSLTGGGAETQYFGPGTRLLVL.

This clonotype was observed a handful of times. V usage is TRBV18 and J usage is TRBJ2-7; D assignment may be TRBD1 or TRBD2 (5 bases each). CDR3 length: 13 amino acids. Germline assignment: CDR1 KGHSH and CDR2 LQKENI. Between the trimmed V and J ends, which lost 6 bases and 7 bases, there was a span of 16 bases. The CDR3 is CASSPRDGSEQYF. The CDR3 nucleotides are TGTGCCAGCTCGCCCCGGGACGGATCTGAGCAGTACTTC.

This clonotype was observed a few times. This sequence joins TRBV5-1 and TRBJ2-3; D is unresolved. This CDR3 contains 14 residues. V was trimmed by 2 bases and J by 4 bases, leaving 11 bases between them. Germline V gene data show CDR1 as SGHRS and CDR2 as YFSETQ. The CDR3 spells CASSFFIRADTQYF. The CDR3 DNA is TGCGCCAGCAGCTTCTTCATACGAGCAGATACGCAGTATTTT.

This clonotype occurred many times. The V gene is TRBV30, the J gene TRBJ2-7, with TRBD1 matching 9 bases. Germline CDR1 reads GTSNPN; CDR2 reads SVGIG (reference sequence). The CDR3 runs 12 residues. With V trimmed by 4 bases and J by 4 bases, 2 bases remained unmatched. For the CDR3, the DNA is TGTGCCTGGATGGGACAGGGTTACGAGCAGTACTTC. It codes for CAWMGQGYEQYF.

This clonotype turned up a few times. The chain recombines TRBV19 with TRBJ1-1; D remains ambiguous. The CDR3 sequence is 14 residues long. Germline-derived CDR1 and CDR2 are LNHDA and SQIVND (reference sequence). Trimming cost V 6 bases and J 1 base, with 12 bases left between them. The CDR3 DNA is TGTGCCAGTAGCGGAAGGACCGCGAACACTGAAGCTTTCTTT. Translating gives CASSGRTANTEAFF.

CDR3 region: CASSRGGRGGQPQHF. The CDR3 DNA sequence: TGTGCCAGCAGTCGAGGGGGTCGAGGAGGTCAGCCCCAGCATTTT. The chain recombines TRBV27 with TRBJ1-5; possible D gene TRBD1, 6 bases. V lost 5 bases, J lost 6 bases, and 17 bases lay in between. CDR1 is MNHEY and CDR2 is SMNVEV in the germline V gene (reference sequence). This CDR3 spans 15 amino acids.

This clonotype was observed many times. The gene calls are TRBV7-2 and TRBJ2-1; the D is unclear. The germline CDR1 and CDR2 sequences are SGHTA and FQGNSA. V lost 1 base and J lost 7, with 5 bases in between. The CDR3 consists of 12 residues. The CDR3 here is CASSLGTNEQFF. The CDR3 nucleotides read TGTGCCAGCAGCTTAGGCACGAATGAGCAGTTCTTC. Variable domain in full (rest from reference TRBV7-2 and TRBJ2-1): GAGVSQSPSNKVTEKGKDVELRCDPISGHTALYWYRQSLGQGLEFLIYFQGNSAPDKSGLPSDRFSAERTGGSVSTLTIQRTQQEDSAVYLCASSLGTNEQFFGPGTRLTVL.

This clonotype was observed a handful of times. The genes are TRBV25-1 and TRBJ1-1; D is perhaps TRBD1 (6 bases). Trimming took off 6 bases at V and 0 bases at J, with 11 bases between the two ends. Germline loops: CDR1 MGHDK, CDR2 SYGVNS. The CDR3 is made up of 14 amino acids. The CDR3 is CASRKGGMNTEAFF. CDR3 DNA sequence: TGTGCCAGCAGAAAAGGGGGGATGAACACTGAAGCTTTCTTT.

This clonotype was counted between two and nine times. The chain employs TRBV5-1 and TRBJ2-7; 9 bases fit TRBD1. From germline, CDR1 is SGHRS and CDR2 YFSETQ. The CDR3 contains 15 residues. V was pared by 5 bases and J by 5 bases, with 11 bases of the junction left unmatched. This CDR3 is CASRYQTGGLDEQYF. CDR3 sequence (DNA): TGCGCCAGCAGATACCAGACAGGGGGACTCGACGAGCAGTACTTC.

The chain is built from TRBV5-1 and TRBJ2-5, with unresolved D. The CDR3 contains 13 residues. The germline V gene has CDR1 SGHRS and CDR2 YFSETQ. Trimming removed 4 bases at V and 1 base at J, with 8 bases between. The CDR3 DNA follows: TGCGCCAGCAGCGGCGGCGGCCAAGAGACCCAGTACTTC. Protein product: CASSGGGQETQYF.

This clonotype appeared many times. The V and J genes are TRBV12-3 or TRBV12-4 and TRBJ1-2; D call uncertain. The CDR3 covers 14 residues. V was pared by 1 base and J by 7 bases, with 13 bases between. The CDR3 sequence is CASSLGPHASGYTF. DNA of the CDR3: TGTGCCAGCAGTTTAGGTCCCCACGCCAGTGGCTACACCTTC.

This clonotype has ten or more counts. The gene calls are TRBV7-2 and TRBJ2-5; unclear D gene. Trimming cost V 6 bases and J 5 bases, with 16 bases left between them. CDR1 SGHTA and CDR2 FQGNSA come from the germline V gene. This CDR3 is built from 14 residues. The CDR3 DNA is TGTGCCAGCAGTCCCAATGGGCCGGTGGAGACCCAGTACTTC. Translation gives CASSPNGPVETQYF.

This clonotype has just a few counts. The chain joins TRBV2 to TRBJ2-6; D possibly corresponds to TRBD2 (6 bases). The germline V gene encodes CDR1 SNHLY and CDR2 FYNNEI. CDR3 length: 17 residues. Trimming stripped 6 bases from V and 0 bases from J, with 15 bases between. CDR3 sequence reads: CASSLTGGNSGANVLTF. The CDR3 region has the DNA TGTGCCAGCAGCCTTACTGGGGGGAACTCTGGGGCCAACGTCCTGACTTTC.

This clonotype was observed a handful of times. V is TRBV18 and J is TRBJ1-2, with D possibly being TRBD1 (5 bases). CDR3 length: 15 amino acids. V was clipped by 3 bases and J by 2 bases, with 13 bases between them. The germline CDR1 and CDR2 sequences are KGHSH and LQKENI. DNA of the CDR3: TGTGCCAGCTCACCTGGGGGACGGTCGAACTATGGCTACACCTTC. Translation gives CASSPGGRSNYGYTF.

The chain joins TRBV3-1 to TRBJ1-5; no clear D gene. This CDR3 is 12 amino acids long. CDR1 is LGHDT, CDR2 YNNKEL, per germline (reference sequence). The ends were cut back, 2 bases at V and 9 bases at J, with 8 bases in the middle. The CDR3 DNA reads TGTGCCAGCAGCCAAACCACCGGGCCCCAGCATTTT. This encodes CASSQTTGPQHF.

In this sample, this clonotype turned up a few times. The chain links TRBV18 to TRBJ2-7; D uncertain. V was pared by 2 bases and J by 7 bases, with 18 bases between. The CDR3 runs to 15 residues. The germline V gene encodes CDR1 KGHSH and CDR2 LQKENI. The CDR3 sequence is CASSPKSPPLREQYF. The CDR3 nucleotides are TGTGCCAGCTCACCAAAAAGCCCTCCTCTACGGGAGCAGTACTTC.

The chain recombines TRBV12-3 or TRBV12-4 with TRBJ2-7; D may match TRBD1 or TRBD2 (6 bases each). The V end was cut by 5 bases, the J end by 1 base, with 15 bases between. This CDR3 contains 15 residues. The CDR3 protein is CASSTWGGQSYEQYF. Written as DNA, the CDR3 is TGTGCCAGCAGTACCTGGGGAGGACAGTCCTACGAGCAGTACTTC.